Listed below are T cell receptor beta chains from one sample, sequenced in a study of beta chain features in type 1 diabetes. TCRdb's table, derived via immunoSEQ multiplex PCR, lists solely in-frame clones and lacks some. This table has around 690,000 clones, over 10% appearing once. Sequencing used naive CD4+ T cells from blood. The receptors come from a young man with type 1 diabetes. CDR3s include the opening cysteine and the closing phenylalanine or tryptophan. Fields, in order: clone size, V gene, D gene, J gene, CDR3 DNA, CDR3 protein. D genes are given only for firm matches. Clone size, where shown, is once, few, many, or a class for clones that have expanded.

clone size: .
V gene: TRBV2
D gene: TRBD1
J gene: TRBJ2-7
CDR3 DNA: TGTGCCAGCAGCGCCGGGACAGGGCAGAGCTCCTACGAGCAGTACTTC
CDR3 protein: CASSAGTGQSSYEQYF

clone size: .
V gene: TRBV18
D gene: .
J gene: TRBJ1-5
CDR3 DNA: TGTGCCAGCTCACCGGAGAATCAGCCCCAGCATTTT
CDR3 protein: CASSPENQPQHF

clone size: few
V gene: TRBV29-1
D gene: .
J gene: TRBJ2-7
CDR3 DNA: TGCAGCGTTGCAAGTAACTACGAGCAGTACTTC
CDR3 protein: CSVASNYEQYF

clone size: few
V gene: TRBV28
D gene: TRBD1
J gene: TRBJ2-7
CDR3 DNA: TGTGCCAGCACCTCGGGACAGGGCCCCTACGAGCAGTACTTC
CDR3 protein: CASTSGQGPYEQYF

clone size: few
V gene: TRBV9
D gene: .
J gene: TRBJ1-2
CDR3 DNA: TGTGCCAGCAGCGTTGTCAACTATGGCTACACCTTC
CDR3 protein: CASSVVNYGYTF

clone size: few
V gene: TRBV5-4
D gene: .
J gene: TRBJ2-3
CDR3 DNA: TGTGCCAGCAGCCCGACAGCGCTGAGCACAGATACGCAGTATTTT
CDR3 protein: CASSPTALSTDTQYF

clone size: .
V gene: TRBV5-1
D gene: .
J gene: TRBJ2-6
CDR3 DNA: TGCGCCAGCAGCTCCGGACCAGGCTCTGGGGCCAACGTCCTGACTTTC
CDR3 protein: CASSSGPGSGANVLTF

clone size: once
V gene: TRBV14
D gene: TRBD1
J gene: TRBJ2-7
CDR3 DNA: TGTGCCAGCAGCCAAGAGGACAGGGGGCGCACTGAGCAGTACTTC
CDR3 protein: CASSQEDRGRTEQYF

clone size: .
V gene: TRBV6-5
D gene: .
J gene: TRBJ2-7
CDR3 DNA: TGTGCCAGCAGTTACCCCGGTGTGGAAAGTCTCAACGAGCAGTACTTC
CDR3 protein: CASSYPGVESLNEQYF

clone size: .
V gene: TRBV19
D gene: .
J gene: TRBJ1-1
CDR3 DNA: TGTGCCAGTAGTAATCTCCCGAGCTCGAGCACTGAAGCTTTCTTT
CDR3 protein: CASSNLPSSSTEAFF

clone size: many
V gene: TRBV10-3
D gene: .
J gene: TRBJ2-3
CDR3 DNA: TGTGCCATCAGTGAGTCCTCCGGCACAGATACGCAGTATTTT
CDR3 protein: CAISESSGTDTQYF

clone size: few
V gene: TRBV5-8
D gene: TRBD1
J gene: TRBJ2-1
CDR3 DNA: TGTGCCAGCAGCTGGACAGGGTCTCCCGATGAGCAGTTCTTC
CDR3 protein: CASSWTGSPDEQFF

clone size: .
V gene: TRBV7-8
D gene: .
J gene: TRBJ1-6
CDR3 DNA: TGTGCCAGCAGCCTGAGGGGGGATAGAAATTCACCCCTCCACTTT
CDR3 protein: CASSLRGDRNSPLHF

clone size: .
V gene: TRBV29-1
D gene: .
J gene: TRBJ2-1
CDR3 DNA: TGCAGCGGGGTAGGGAGCGCCCCCTACAATGAGCAGTTCTTC
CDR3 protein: CSGVGSAPYNEQFF

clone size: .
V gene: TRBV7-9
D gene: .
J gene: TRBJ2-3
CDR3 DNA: TGTGCCAGCAGCCCTGGATGGGATGTGGATGGAGATACGCAGTATTTT
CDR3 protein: CASSPGWDVDGDTQYF

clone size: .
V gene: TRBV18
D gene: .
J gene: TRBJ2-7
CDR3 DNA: TGTGCCAGCTCACCACTGGCGACAGGTACCTACGAGCAGTACTTC
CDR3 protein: CASSPLATGTYEQYF

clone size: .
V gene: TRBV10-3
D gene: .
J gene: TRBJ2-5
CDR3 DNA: TGTGCCATCAGTGGGGTGGGGTACCAAGAGACCCAGTACTTC
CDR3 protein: CAISGVGYQETQYF

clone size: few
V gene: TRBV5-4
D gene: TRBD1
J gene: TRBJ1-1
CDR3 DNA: TGTGCCAGCAGCTCGGGACAGGGGTACACTGAAGCTTTCTTT
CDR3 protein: CASSSGQGYTEAFF

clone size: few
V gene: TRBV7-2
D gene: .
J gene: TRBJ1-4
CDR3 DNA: TGTGCCAGCAGCTTAGTTGTATCAATTGGGGAAAAACTGTTTTTT
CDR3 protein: CASSLVVSIGEKLFF

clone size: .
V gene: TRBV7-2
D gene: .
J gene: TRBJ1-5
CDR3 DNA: TGTGCCAGCAGCTTAGCTGGGTCGTACAACAATCAGCCCCAGCATTTT
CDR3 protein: CASSLAGSYNNQPQHF

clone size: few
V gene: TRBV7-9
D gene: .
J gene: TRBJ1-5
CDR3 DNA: TGTGCCAGCAGCTCCGACAGCTATCAGCCCCAGCATTTT
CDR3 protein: CASSSDSYQPQHF

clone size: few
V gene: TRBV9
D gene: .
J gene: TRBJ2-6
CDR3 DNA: TGTGCCAGCAGCGTAGCCGCAGGCGTATCTGGGGCCAACGTCCTGACTTTC
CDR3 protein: CASSVAAGVSGANVLTF

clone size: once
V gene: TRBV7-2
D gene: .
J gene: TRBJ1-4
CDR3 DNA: TGTGCCAGCAGCTCTCGGAGGGGAATTAATGAAAAACTGTTTTTT
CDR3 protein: CASSSRRGINEKLFF

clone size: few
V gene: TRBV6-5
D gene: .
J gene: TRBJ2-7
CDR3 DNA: TGTGCCAGCAGTTTCCAGACAGTAGTCGGCGAGCAGTACTTC
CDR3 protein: CASSFQTVVGEQYF

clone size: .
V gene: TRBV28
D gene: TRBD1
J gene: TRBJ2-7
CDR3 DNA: TGTGCCAGCAGACCCCCGGGACAGGGCCGCCGCGAGCAGTACTTC
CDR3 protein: CASRPPGQGRREQYF

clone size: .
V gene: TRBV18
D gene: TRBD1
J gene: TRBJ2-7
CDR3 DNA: TGTGCCAGCTCACCCATAGGACAGGGCTACGAGCAGTACTTC
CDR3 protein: CASSPIGQGYEQYF

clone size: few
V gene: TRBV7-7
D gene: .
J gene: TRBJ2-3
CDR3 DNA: TGTGCCAGCAGCTTACGGGAGTCCTCCGATACGCAGTATTTT
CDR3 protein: CASSLRESSDTQYF

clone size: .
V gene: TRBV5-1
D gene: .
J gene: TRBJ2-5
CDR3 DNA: TGCGCCAGCAGCTTGGGGGCCAGGGAGTGGGAGACCCAGTACTTC
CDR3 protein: CASSLGAREWETQYF

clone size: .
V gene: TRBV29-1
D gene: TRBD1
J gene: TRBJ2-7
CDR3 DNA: TGCAGCGTTCAAACCGGGACAGGGGTATACGAGCAGTACTTC
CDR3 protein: CSVQTGTGVYEQYF

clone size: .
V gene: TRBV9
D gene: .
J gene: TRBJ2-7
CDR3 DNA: TGTGCCAGCAGCGTAGCGTCTAGCTCCTACGAGCAGTACTTC
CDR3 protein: CASSVASSSYEQYF

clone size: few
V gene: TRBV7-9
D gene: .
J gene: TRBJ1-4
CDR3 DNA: TGTGCCAGCAACCCCCGAGGGGGATCGAGTGAAAAACTGTTTTTT
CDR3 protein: CASNPRGGSSEKLFF

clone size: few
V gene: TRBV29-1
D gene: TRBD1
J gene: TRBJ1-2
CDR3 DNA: TGCAGCGTTGAAGGTTGGGACAGGGTGTCGGGCTACACCTTC
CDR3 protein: CSVEGWDRVSGYTF

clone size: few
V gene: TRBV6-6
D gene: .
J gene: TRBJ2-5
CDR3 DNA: TGTGCCAGCAGCCGCGGTGGCGAAGAGACCCAGTACTTC
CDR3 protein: CASSRGGEETQYF

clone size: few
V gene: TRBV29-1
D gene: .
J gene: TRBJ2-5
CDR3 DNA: TGCAGCGTTCCTTCCGGACGGACCCAAGAGACCCAGTACTTC
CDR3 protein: CSVPSGRTQETQYF

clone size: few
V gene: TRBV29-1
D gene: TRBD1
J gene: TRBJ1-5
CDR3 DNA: TGCAGCGTAGGGACAGGCAATCAGCCCCAGCATTTT
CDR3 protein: CSVGTGNQPQHF

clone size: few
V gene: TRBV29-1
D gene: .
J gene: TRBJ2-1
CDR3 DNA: TGCAGCGTTGAAGATCGGGGGTTCTTC
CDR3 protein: CSVEDRGFF

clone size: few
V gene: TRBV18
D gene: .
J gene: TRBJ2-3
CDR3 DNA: TGTGCCAGCTCACCGGACAGAGGCACAGATACGCAGTATTTT
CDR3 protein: CASSPDRGTDTQYF